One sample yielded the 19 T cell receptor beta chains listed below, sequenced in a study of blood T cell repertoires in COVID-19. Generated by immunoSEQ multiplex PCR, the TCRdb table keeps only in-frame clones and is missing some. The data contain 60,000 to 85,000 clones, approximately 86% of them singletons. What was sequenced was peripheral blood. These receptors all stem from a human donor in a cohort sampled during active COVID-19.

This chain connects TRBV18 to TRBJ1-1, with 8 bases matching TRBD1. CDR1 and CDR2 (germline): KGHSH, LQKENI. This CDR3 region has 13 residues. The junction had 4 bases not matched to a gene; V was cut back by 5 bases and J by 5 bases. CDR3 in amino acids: CASSLQGETEAFF. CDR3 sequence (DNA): TGTGCCAGCTCATTACAGGGGGAGACTGAAGCTTTCTTT.

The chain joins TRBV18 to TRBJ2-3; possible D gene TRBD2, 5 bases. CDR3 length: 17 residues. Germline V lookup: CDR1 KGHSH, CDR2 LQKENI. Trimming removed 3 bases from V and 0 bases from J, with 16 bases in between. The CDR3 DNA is TGTGCCAGCTCACCCGAGGGCCGCCCTTCTAGCACAGATACGCAGTATTTT. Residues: CASSPEGRPSSTDTQYF.

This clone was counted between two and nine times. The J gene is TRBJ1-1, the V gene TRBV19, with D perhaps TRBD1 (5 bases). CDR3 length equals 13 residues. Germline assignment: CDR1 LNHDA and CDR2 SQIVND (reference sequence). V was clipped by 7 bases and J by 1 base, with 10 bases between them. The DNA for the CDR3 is TGTGCCAGTAATAAGGGGTGGAACACTGAAGCTTTCTTT. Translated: CASNKGWNTEAFF.

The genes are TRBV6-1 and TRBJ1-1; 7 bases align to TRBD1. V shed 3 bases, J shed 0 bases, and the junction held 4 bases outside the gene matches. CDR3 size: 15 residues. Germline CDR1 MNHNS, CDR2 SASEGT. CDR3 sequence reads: CASSDDRVLNTEAFF. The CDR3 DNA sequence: TGTGCCAGCAGTGACGACAGGGTACTGAACACTGAAGCTTTCTTT.

The CDR3 reads CASSQVNSFTGELFF. CDR3 coding DNA: TGTGCCAGCAGCCAAGTTAACAGCTTCACCGGGGAGCTGTTTTTT. This rearrangement joins TRBV3-1 (or the pseudogene TRBV3-2) to TRBJ2-2; no firm D call. With 1 base removed from V and 4 bases from J, the gap between germline ends came to 10 bases. The CDR3 extends over 15 amino acids. Germline CDR1 LGHDT, CDR2 YNNKEL (reference sequence).

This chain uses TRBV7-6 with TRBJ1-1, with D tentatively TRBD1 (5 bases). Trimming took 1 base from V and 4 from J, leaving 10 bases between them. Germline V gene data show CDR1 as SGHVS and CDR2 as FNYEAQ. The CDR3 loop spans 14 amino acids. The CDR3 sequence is CASSLVHGATEAFF. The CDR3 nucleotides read TGTGCCAGCAGCTTAGTTCATGGGGCCACTGAAGCTTTCTTT.

In DNA form, the CDR3 reads TGCAGCGTCACAACCGGGACAGGGGCATTGCAGCAGTACTTC. Translating gives CSVTTGTGALQQYF. The chain is built from TRBV29-1 and TRBJ2-7; TRBD1 matches 10 bases. This CDR3 region has 14 residues. V trimming: 6 bases; J trimming: 8 bases; junction bases outside the gene matches: 13. Germline loops: CDR1 SQVTM, CDR2 ANQGSEA.

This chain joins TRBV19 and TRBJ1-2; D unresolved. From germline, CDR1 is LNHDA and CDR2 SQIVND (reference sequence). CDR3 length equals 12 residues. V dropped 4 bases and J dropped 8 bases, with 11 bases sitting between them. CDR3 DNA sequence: TGTGCCAGTAGTACGAGAGGGAACGGCTACACCTTC. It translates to CASSTRGNGYTF.

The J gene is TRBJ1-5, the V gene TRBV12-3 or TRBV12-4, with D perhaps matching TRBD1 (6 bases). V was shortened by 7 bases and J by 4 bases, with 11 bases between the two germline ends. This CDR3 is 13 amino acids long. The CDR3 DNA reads TGTGCCAGCAATAACAGGGAAAATCAGCCCCAGCATTTT. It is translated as CASNNRENQPQHF.

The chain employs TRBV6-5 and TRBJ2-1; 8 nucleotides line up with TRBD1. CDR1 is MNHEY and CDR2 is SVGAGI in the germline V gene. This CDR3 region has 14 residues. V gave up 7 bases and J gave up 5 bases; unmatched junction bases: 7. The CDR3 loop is CASTSGGYNNEQFF. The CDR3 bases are TGTGCCAGCACCTCAGGGGGCTACAACAATGAGCAGTTCTTC.

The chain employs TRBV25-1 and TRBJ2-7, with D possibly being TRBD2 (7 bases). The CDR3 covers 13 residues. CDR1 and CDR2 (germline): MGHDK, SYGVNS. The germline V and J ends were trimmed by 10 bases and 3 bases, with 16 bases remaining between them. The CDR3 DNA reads TGTGCCACGTCGGGGGGCATAATCTACGAGCAGTACTTC. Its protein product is CATSGGIIYEQYF.

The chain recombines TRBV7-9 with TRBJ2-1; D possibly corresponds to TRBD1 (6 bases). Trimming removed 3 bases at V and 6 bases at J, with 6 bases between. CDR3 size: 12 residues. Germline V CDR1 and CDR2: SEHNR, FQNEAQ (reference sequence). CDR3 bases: TGTGCCAGCAGCTTCAGGGGCAATGAGCAGTTCTTC. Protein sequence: CASSFRGNEQFF.

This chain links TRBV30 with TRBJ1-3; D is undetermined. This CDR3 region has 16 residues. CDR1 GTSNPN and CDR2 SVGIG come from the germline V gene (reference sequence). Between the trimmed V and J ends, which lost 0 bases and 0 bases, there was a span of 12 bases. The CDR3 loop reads CAWSVEGSDSGNTIYF. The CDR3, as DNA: TGTGCCTGGAGTGTAGAGGGTTCCGACTCTGGAAACACCATATATTTT.

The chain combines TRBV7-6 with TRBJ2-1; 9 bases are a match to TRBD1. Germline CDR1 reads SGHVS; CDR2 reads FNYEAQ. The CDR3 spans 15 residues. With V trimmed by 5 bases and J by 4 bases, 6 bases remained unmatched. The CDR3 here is CASSTGQGIYNEQFF. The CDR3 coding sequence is TGTGCCAGCAGCACCGGACAGGGGATTTACAATGAGCAGTTCTTC.

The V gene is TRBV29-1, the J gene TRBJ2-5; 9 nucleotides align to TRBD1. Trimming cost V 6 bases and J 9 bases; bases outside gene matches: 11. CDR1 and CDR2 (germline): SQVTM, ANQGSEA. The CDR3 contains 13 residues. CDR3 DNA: TGCAGCGTACCGGGACAGGGACTCGGGGCCCAGTACTTC. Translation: CSVPGQGLGAQYF.

CDR3 residues: CASSRQGSLYEQYF. For the CDR3, the DNA is TGTGCCAGCAGTCGGCAGGGGTCACTCTACGAGCAGTACTTC. The J gene is TRBJ2-7, the V gene TRBV25-1; possibly TRBD1 for D (6 bases). Germline V lookup: CDR1 MGHDK, CDR2 SYGVNS. The V gene lost 5 bases and the J gene lost 3 bases, with 14 bases spanning the gap. The CDR3 consists of 14 residues.

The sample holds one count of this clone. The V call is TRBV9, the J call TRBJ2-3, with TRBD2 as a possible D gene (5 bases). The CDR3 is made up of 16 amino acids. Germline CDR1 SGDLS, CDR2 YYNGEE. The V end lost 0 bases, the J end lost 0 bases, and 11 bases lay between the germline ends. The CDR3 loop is CASSVALAGSTDTQYF. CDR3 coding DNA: TGTGCCAGCAGCGTAGCTCTGGCGGGCAGCACAGATACGCAGTATTTT.

For the CDR3, the DNA is TGTGCCAGCAGCTCCGGGGGACTAGCGGGAAACAATGAGCAGTTCTTC. Amino acid sequence: CASSSGGLAGNNEQFF. J is TRBJ2-1 and V is TRBV9, with 13 positions matching TRBD2. Germline V CDR1 and CDR2: SGDLS, YYNGEE. CDR3 length: 16 amino acids. The V gene end was trimmed by 4 bases and the J gene end by 5 bases; junction bases not matched to a gene: 6.

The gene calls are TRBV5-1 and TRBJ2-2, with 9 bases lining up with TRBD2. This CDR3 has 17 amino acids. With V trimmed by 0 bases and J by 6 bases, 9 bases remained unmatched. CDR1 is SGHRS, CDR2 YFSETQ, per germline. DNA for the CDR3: TGCGCCAGCAGCTTGGAAGGGCGTAGCGGGAGTTCCGGGGAGCTGTTTTTT. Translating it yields CASSLEGRSGSSGELFF.